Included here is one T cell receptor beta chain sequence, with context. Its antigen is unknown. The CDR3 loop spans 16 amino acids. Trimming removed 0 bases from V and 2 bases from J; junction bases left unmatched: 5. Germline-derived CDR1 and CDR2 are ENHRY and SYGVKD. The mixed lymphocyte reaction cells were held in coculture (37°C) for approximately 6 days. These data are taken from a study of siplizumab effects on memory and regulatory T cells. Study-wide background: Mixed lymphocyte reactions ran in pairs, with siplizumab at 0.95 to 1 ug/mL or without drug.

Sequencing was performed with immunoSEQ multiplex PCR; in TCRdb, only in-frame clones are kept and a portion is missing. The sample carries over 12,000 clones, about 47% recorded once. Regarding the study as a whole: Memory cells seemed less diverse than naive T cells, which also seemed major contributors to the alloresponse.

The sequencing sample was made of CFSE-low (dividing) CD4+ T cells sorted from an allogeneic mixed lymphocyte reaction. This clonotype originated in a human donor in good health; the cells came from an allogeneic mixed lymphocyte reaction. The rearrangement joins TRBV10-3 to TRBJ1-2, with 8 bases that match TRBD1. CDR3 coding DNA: TGTGCCATCAGTGAGTCAGACAGGGGATCAAACTATGGCTACACCTTC. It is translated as CAISESDRGSNYGYTF.